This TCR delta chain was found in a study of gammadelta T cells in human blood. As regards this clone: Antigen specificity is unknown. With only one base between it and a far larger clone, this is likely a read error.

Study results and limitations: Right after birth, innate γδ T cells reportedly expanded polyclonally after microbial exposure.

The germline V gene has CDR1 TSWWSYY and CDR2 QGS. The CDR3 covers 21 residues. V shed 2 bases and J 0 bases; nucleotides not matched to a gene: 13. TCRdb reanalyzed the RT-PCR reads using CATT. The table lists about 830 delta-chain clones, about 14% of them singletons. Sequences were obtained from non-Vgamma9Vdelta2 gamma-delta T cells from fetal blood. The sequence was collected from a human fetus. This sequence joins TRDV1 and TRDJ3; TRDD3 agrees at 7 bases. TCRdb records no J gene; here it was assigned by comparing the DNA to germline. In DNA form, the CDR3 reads TGTGCTCTTGGGGAAGAGGGGGTGTCTGGGGGCCTCTCCTGGGACACCCGACAGATGTTTTTC. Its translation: CALGEEGVSGGLSWDTRQMFF.